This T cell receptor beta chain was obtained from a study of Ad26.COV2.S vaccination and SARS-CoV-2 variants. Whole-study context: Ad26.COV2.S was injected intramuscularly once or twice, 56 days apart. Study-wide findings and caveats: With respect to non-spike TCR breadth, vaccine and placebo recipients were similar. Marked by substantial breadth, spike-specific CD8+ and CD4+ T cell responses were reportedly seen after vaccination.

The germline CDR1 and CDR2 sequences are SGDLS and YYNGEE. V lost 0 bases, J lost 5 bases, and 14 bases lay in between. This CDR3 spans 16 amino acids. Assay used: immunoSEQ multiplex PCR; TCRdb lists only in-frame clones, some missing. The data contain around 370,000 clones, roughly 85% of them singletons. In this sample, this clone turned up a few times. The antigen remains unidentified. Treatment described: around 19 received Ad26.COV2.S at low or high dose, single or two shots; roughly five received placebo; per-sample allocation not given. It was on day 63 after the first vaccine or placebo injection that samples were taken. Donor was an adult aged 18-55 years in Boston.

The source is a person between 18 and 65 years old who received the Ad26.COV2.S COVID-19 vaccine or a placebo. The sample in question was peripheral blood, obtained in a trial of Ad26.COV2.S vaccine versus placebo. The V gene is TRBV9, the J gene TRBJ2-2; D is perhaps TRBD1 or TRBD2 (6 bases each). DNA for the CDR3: TGTGCCAGCAGCGTAGAAGCTACGGGGGCGACCGGGGAGCTGTTTTTT. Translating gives CASSVEATGATGELFF.